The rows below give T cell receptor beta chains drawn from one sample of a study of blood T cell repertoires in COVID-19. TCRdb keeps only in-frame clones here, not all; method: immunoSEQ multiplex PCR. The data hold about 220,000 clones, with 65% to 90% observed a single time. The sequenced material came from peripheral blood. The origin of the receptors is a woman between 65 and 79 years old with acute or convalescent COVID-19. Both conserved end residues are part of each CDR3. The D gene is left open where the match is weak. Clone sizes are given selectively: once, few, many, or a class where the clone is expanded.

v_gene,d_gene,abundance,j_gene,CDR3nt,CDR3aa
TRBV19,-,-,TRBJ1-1,TGTGCCAGTAGCCGGAGCGGGGGTCTGGTGGTGAACACTGAAGCTTTCTTT,CASSRSGGLVVNTEAFF
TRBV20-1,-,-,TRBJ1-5,TGCAGTGCTAGTTCAGGCGATCAGCCCCAGCATTTT,CSASSGDQPQHF
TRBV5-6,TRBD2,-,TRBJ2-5,TGTGCCAGCAGCTTGGGCGGGGGGCAAGAGACCCAGTACTTC,CASSLGGGQETQYF
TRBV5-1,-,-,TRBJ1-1,TGCGCCTCCCAAGGAAGAACCCGAGGGATGAACACTGAAGCTTTCTTT,CASQGRTRGMNTEAFF
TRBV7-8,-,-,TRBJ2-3,TGTGCCAGCAGCCTTGAGCTACTATCTCAGTATTTT,CASSLELLSQYF
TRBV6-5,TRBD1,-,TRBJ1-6,TGTGCCAGCCTCGATCGACAGGGATATAATTCACCCCTCCACTTT,CASLDRQGYNSPLHF
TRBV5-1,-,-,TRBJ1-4,TGCGCCAGCAGCATTGTAGGGGGTGCTAATGAAAAACTGTTTTTT,CASSIVGGANEKLFF
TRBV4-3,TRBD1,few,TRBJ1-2,TGCGCCAGCAGCCAAGGTCAGGGGGCCTATGGCTACACCTTC,CASSQGQGAYGYTF
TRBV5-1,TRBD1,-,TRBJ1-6,TGCGCCAGCAGCTTGAAGGGACAGGGGAATTCACCCCTCCACTTT,CASSLKGQGNSPLHF
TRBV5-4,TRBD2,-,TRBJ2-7,TGTGCCAGCAGCTTGGCCGGCGGGGGGGCCTACGAGCAGTACTTC,CASSLAGGGAYEQYF
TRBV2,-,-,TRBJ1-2,TGTGCCAGCATTTCAGGGTTAAGCGATGGCTACACCTTC,CASISGLSDGYTF
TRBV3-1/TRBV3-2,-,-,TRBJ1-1,TGTGCCAGCAGCCAAGAGGTCAGGGACACTGAAGCTTTCTTT,CASSQEVRDTEAFF
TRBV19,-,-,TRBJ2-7,TGTGCCAGTAGTCTCCAGACAGGTCAAGGCGAGCAGTACTTC,CASSLQTGQGEQYF
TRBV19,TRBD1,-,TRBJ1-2,TGTGCCACCGAGGGACAGGGAATCGGTGGCTACACCTTC,CATEGQGIGGYTF
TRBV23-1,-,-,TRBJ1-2,TGCGCCAGCCCTTACCTAGCAAGGAGAACTTATGGCTACACCTTC,CASPYLARRTYGYTF
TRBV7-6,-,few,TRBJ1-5,TGTGCCAGCAGCGCCGCCGGGGATAGCAATCAGCCCCAGCATTTT,CASSAAGDSNQPQHF
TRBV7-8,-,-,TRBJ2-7,TGTGCCAGCAGCTTAAACGTGGCAGGGGCTACGAGCTCCTACGAGCAGTACTTC,CASSLNVAGATSSYEQYF
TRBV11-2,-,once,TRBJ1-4,TGTGCCAGCAGCTTAGACTGGGCTGCATATGAAAAACTGTTTTTT,CASSLDWAAYEKLFF